This T cell receptor beta chain was documented in a study of regulatory T cells in long-lasting Graves disease. Study observations and caveats: TRBV28, TRBJ1-2 and TRBJ2-5 were favored in persistent disease.

Building the TCR beta libraries relied on iRepertoire HTBI primers, and CDR3 regions underwent Arm-PCR. TCRdb re-called the multiplex PCR reads through MiXCR, storing one row per CDR3 protein. The repertoire holds about 540,000 distinct CDR3 sequences, with roughly 14% as singletons. This clonotype has more than one count but fewer than ten. The antigen remains unidentified. With 4 bases removed from V and 0 bases from J, the gap between germline ends came to 10 bases. The CDR3 is made up of 14 amino acids. Germline V gene data show CDR1 as PRHDT and CDR2 as FYEKMQ (reference sequence). The time point denotes: newly diagnosed GD, antithyroid drugs for less than 3 months. After RNA was extracted from PBMCs, the TCR library was made from it. Separately, the same data were catalogued under a study of T cells in Graves' hyperthyroidism and ophthalmopathy. That source reports: The HTBI primer set served for first-round RT-PCR of the TCR CDR3.

Sequences were derived from peripheral blood mononuclear cells (PBMCs), sampled at new diagnosis, from a patient treated with antithyroid drugs. The TCR was taken from a man aged 25-45 years with Graves disease. This rearrangement joins TRBV13 to TRBJ2-7; D possibly corresponds to TRBD2 (5 bases). DNA for the CDR3: TGTGCCAGCAGCTCGGACGGGAACTCCTACGAGCAGTACTTC. Translated, it gives CASSSDGNSYEQYF.